The 10 T cell receptor beta chains in this list originate from one sample, sequenced in a study of T cell responses to AZD1222 COVID-19 vaccine. Clones were sequenced by immunoSEQ multiplex PCR, and TCRdb holds only the in-frame ones, with some missing. Of some 20,000 clones detected, roughly 84% appear once; the ten largest clones hold about 16%. The source material was peripheral blood, sampled 28 days after the second AZD1222 dose. The origin of the receptors is an adult who received the AZD1222 COVID-19 vaccine.

Here the CDR3 DNA reads TGTGCCAGCAGCCCGCAACCGCTGGGGAACACTGAAGCTTTCTTT. Protein product: CASSPQPLGNTEAFF. V usage is TRBV7-3 and J usage is TRBJ1-1; D ambiguous. The ends were cut back, 5 bases at V and 1 base at J, with 14 bases in the middle. The CDR3 is 15 amino acids. Germline V gene data show CDR1 as SGHTA and CDR2 as FQGTGA.

The chain joins TRBV10-3 to TRBJ2-7; 7 bases align to TRBD1. This CDR3 spans 15 amino acids. The V gene end was trimmed by 3 bases and the J gene end by 5 bases; junction bases not matched to a gene: 10. The germline CDR1 and CDR2 sequences are ENHRY and SYGVKD. The CDR3 sequence: CAISDQTGDRHEQYF. The CDR3, as DNA: TGTGCCATCAGTGACCAAACAGGGGACCGCCACGAGCAGTACTTC.

V gene TRBV3-1 (or the pseudogene TRBV3-2) combines with J gene TRBJ1-5, with no clear D. Trimming removed 1 base from V and 2 bases from J, with 12 bases in between. CDR1 is LGHDT, CDR2 YNNKEL, per germline (reference sequence). This CDR3 is built from 16 residues. The CDR3 protein is CASSQVSGVGNQPQHF. The DNA for the CDR3 is TGTGCCAGCAGCCAAGTGTCCGGGGTAGGCAATCAGCCCCAGCATTTT.

The rearrangement links TRBV19 to TRBJ1-3; TRBD1 might be the D (5 bases). The CDR3 length is 14 residues. Trimming cost V 3 bases and J 0 bases, with 6 bases left between them. Germline V gives CDR1 LNHDA, CDR2 SQIVND (reference sequence). The CDR3 loop is CASSIDSSGNTIYF. In DNA, the CDR3 is TGTGCCAGTAGTATCGACAGCTCTGGAAACACCATATATTTT.

The chain carries TRBV11-3 and TRBJ1-4; D unclear. The CDR3 covers 15 residues. Looked up from germline, CDR1 is SGHNT and CDR2 is YENEEA. Trimming took 5 bases from V and 3 from J, leaving 13 bases between them. CDR3 region: CASSPRVGANEKLFF. In DNA, the CDR3 is TGTGCCAGCAGCCCCCGGGTCGGGGCTAATGAAAAACTGTTTTTT.

This clone was recorded once. The rearrangement uses TRBV19 and TRBJ2-6; D is uncertain. In germline, CDR1 is LNHDA, CDR2 SQIVND (reference sequence). Trimming cost V 9 bases and J 0 bases, with 12 bases left between them. The CDR3 spans 15 residues. The CDR3 DNA reads as TGTGCCAGCCGAATCAGGAGCTCTGGGGCCAACGTCCTGACTTTC. Translating it yields CASRIRSSGANVLTF.

The rearrangement joins TRBV19 to TRBJ2-1, with 9 bases fitting TRBD2. The CDR3 totals 12 residues. The V gene end was trimmed by 7 bases and the J gene end by 6 bases; junction bases not matched to a gene: 1. The germline CDR1 and CDR2 sequences are LNHDA and SQIVND (reference sequence). The CDR3 reads CASMGLANEQFF. The CDR3, as DNA: TGTGCCAGTATGGGACTAGCCAATGAGCAGTTCTTC.

The rearrangement joins TRBV18 to TRBJ1-4; 9 bases agree with TRBD1. The CDR3 is made up of 15 amino acids. V shed 3 bases, J shed 6 bases, and the junction held 5 bases outside the gene matches. CDR1 and CDR2 (germline): KGHSH, LQKENI. The CDR3 loop reads CASSPYRDRDEKLFF. The CDR3 nucleotides read TGTGCCAGCTCACCTTATCGGGACAGGGATGAAAAACTGTTTTTT.

The chain recombines TRBV19 with TRBJ2-2; no clear D gene. Germline CDR1 reads LNHDA; CDR2 reads SQIVND (reference sequence). Trimming shortened V by 7 bases and J by 0 bases, and 15 bases separated the two germline ends. CDR3 length: 16 residues. Here the CDR3 DNA reads TGTGCCAGTACCTCCTTAAGCAATACGAACACCGGGGAGCTGTTTTTT. It codes for CASTSLSNTNTGELFF.

The chain employs TRBV3-1 (or the pseudogene TRBV3-2) and TRBJ1-3; D remains unclear. Germline assignment: CDR1 LGHDT and CDR2 YNNKEL (reference sequence). Trimming stripped 1 base from V and 0 bases from J, with 7 bases between. The CDR3 length is 15 residues. The CDR3 nucleotides are TGTGCCAGCAGCCAAGTGCAGGTCTCTGGAAACACCATATATTTT. This gives the protein CASSQVQVSGNTIYF.